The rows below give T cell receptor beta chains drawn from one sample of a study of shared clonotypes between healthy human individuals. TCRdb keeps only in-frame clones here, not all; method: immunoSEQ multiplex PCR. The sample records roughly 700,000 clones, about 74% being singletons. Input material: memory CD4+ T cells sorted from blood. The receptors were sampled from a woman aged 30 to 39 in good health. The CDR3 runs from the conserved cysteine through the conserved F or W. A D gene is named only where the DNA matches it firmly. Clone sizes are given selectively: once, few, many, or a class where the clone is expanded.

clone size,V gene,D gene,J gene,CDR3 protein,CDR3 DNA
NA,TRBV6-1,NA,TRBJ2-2,CASREEGANTGELFF,TGTGCCAGCAGAGAAGAGGGGGCGAACACCGGGGAGCTGTTTTTT
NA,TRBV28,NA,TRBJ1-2,CASSFPRGHNYGYTF,TGTGCCAGCAGTTTCCCCAGGGGACATAACTATGGCTACACCTTC
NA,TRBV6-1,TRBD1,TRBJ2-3,CASRPDRGSTDTQYF,TGTGCCAGCAGACCGGACAGGGGGTCCACAGATACGCAGTATTTT
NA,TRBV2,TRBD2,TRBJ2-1,CASSGLASYNEQFF,TGTGCCAGCAGCGGACTAGCGTCCTACAATGAGCAGTTCTTC
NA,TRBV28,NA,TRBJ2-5,CASRLYRAGQETQYF,TGTGCCAGCAGGCTATACAGGGCCGGGCAAGAGACCCAGTACTTC
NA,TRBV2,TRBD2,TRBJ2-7,CASSSYLAAYEQYF,TGTGCCAGCTCATCATACCTAGCGGCCTACGAGCAGTACTTC
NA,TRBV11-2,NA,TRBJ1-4,CASSLDREEKLFF,TGTGCCAGCAGCTTAGATCGGGAAGAAAAACTGTTTTTT
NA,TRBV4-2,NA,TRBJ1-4,CASSQGSQGGDEKLFF,TGTGCCAGCAGCCAAGGGTCTCAGGGAGGGGATGAAAAACTGTTTTTT
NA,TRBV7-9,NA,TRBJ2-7,CASSSLLYEQYF,TGTGCCAGCAGCTCCCTCCTCTACGAGCAGTACTTC
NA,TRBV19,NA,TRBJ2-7,CASSISVRLPYEQYF,TGTGCCAGTAGTATATCTGTTCGGCTGCCCTACGAGCAGTACTTC
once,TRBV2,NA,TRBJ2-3,CASSRRGTDTQYF,TGTGCCAGCAGTAGGAGGGGCACAGATACGCAGTATTTT
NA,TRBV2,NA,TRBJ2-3,CASLMQGSTDTQYF,TGTGCCAGCCTGATGCAGGGTAGCACAGATACGCAGTATTTT
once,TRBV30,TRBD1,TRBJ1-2,CAWSIRGGYTF,TGTGCCTGGAGCATCAGGGGGGGCTACACCTTC
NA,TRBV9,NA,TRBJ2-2,CASSVAGLNTGELFF,TGTGCCAGCAGCGTAGCGGGACTGAACACCGGGGAGCTGTTTTTT
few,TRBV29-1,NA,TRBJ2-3,CSVDRGTDTQYF,TGCAGCGTTGACAGGGGTACAGATACGCAGTATTTT